The sequence of this TCR beta chain was determined in a study of shared clonotypes between healthy human individuals (dated by TCRdb to the early 2020s). For context, the study as a whole: Three men and a couple of women, aged 18 to 49 years, made up the cohort. To estimate repertoire size and how much clonotypes are shared between individuals, the study performed deep sequencing of blood TCR repertoires from 4 to 6 healthy adults. Per donor, leukapheresis produced somewhere between about 0.94 and 8.9 billion PBMCs. For each donor, three plates each were used for CD4 naive and CD4 memory, two plates were used for CD8 naive, and one plate was used for CD8 memory. Different laboratories and diverse techniques were used to prepare libraries and sequence TCR repertoires, to increase sequencing depth and limit assay-specific biases.

The donors were healthy, HIV-negative adults who had no recently reported acute infections or vaccinations. Only Caucasian adults living in Nashville, Tennessee, USA were represented among the donors. Magnetic negative selection was used to enrich CD4+ T cells, after which naive cells were positively selected on CD45RA and the negative fraction became the memory subset. After blood collection by leukapheresis, PBMCs were isolated using Ficoll-Histopaque density gradient centrifugation and then cryopreserved in the vapor phase of liquid nitrogen. Analytical flow cytometry was used to check the purity and quantity of every magnetically sorted T cell population. Genomic DNA was isolated from every sorted fraction and measured by UV absorbance on a Nanodrop 2000c. General conclusions and limits of the study: Only blood was sampled, and tissue TCR repertoires likely differ from those in blood. Naive subsets generally had larger estimated clonotype richness than memory subsets. Because the study included only a small number of donors, the genetic and exposure-history diversity represented was limited. Compared with non-shared clonotypes, clonotypes shared by all four sorted-subset donors had higher generation probabilities. Based on pairwise subsampling, the degree of clonotype sharing among donors was expected to be affected by sequencing depth. Rarefaction of sorted-subset datasets indicated incomplete sequencing despite the large sequencing depth. Sharing across a handful of donors was observed for around 5% of naive CD4, 3% to 3.5% of naive CD8, 2% to 2.5% of memory CD4, and around 0.4% of memory CD8 clonotypes.

Comments on this clone: What this receptor recognizes is not known. No much larger clone is present one base from it, and per-base qualities are unavailable.

Including the terminal cysteine and phenylalanine, the CDR3 comprises 13 residues. Solely the CDR3 DNA is kept, with 39 bases framed from the first base. V loses 5 bases, J loses 7 bases, and the germline ends lie 14 bases apart. CDR1 is given as LNHDA and CDR2 as SQIVND, both from the germline V gene (reference sequence). TCR CDR3 regions were amplified from genomic DNA by multiplex PCR using the deep immunoSEQ assay. Extracted genomic DNA from each cell subset was spread evenly across all wells of several immunoSEQ 96-well plates, with each plate serving as a replicate. For sorted subsets, 200 to 250 ng of genomic DNA, equivalent to roughly 30,000 T cell genomes, went into each replicate PCR. Purified libraries were measured with a Qubit 3.0 fluorometer, size-checked on a Bioanalyzer 2100, and measured again with the KAPA Library Quantification kit. A separate single-read 150-cycle Illumina NextSeq 550 flow cell was used to sequence each immunoSEQ 96-well plate. As for the original processing: Because only junctional sequences without quality scores were contained in the immunoSEQ output, filtering matching that applied to full-length reads could not be performed. Sequences were annotated with PyIR, a Python wrapper for IgBLAST v1.9, using IMGT germline references to assign V/J genes and CDR3. Reads with weak V/J assignments (E-value above 1e-6), missing CDR3, stop codons, out-of-frame junctions, or ambiguous translated residues were removed. V3J clonotypes were defined as sequences sharing the same inferred V gene, J gene, and CDR3 amino acid sequence. Percentage overlap between repertoires was computed as shared unique clonotypes divided by the size of the smaller repertoire. Three approaches were used to assess repertoire richness: RTK rarefaction, the Chao1 estimator, and Recon v2.1 estimates of unobserved clonotypes. Generation probabilities for all TCRbeta clonotypes obtained by the gDNA method from a few donors were computed using OLGA. This immuneACCESS table, as held by TCRdb, lists in-frame sequences with V and J called but not all clones. Of the missing ones, under half trace to an unresolved V gene in checked studies; the others have no known cause. V and J calls and clone size come straight from that table; D and trimming were deduced from the DNA. The sample yields under 850,000 clones; roughly two thirds were counted once. Approximately 1.7% of the sample belongs to the ten largest clones.

The chain uses TRBV19 and TRBJ2-5; the D gene is possibly TRBD2, with 5 bases matching. The sequence was collected from a woman in her 30s in good health. Sequenced material: memory CD4+ T cells sorted from blood. The label giving this sample's cell subset or site can be read as: CD45RA-negative fraction. At the DNA level, the sequence is TGTGCCAGTAGTCGGCTACTTCGGGGGACCCAGTACTTC. Its product reads: CASSRLLRGTQYF.